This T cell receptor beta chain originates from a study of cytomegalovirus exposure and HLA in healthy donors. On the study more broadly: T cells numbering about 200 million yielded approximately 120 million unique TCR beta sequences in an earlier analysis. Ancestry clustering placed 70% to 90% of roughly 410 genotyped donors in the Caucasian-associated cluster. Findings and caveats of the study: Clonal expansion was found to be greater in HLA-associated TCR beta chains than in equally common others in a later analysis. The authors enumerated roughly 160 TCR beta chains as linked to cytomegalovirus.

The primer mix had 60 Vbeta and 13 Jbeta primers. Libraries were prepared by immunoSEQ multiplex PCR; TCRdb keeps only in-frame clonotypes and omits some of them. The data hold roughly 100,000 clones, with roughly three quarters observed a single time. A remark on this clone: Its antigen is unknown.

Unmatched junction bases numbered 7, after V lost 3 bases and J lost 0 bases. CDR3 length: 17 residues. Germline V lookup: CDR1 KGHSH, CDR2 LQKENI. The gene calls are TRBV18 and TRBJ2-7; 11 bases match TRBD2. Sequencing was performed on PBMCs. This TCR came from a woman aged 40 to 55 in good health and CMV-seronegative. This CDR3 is CASSPALTSGGSYEQYF. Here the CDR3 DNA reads TGTGCCAGCTCACCCGCCCTAACTAGCGGGGGCTCCTACGAGCAGTACTTC.